This record looks at one TCR beta chain sequence and its context. Its antigen is unknown. The CDR3 has 15 residues. Per germline, CDR1 SGHAT and CDR2 FQNNGV. Alongside a J-beta primer mix, a sample-barcoded 5' primer served in a second PCR lasting about 7 to 12 cycles. A 12-random-nucleotide template-switch adaptor tagged each cDNA molecule. In TCRdb, the 5' RACE reads were re-called with MiXCR into one record per CDR3 protein. The repertoire holds about 730,000 distinct CDR3 sequences, with about 42% as singletons. This specimen belongs to a study of blood T cells in healthy people across ages. The study's findings and limits: Since the PBMCs were unsorted, naive and antigen-experienced cells could not be conclusively compared. When set beside aged donors, long-lived donors presented more naive CD4+ cells and higher diversity.

Total RNA, at least 5.5 micrograms per sample, came from PBMCs. Sequenced: blood. The sequence was collected from a woman aged 60-75 years in good health. The chain combines TRBV11-2 with TRBJ2-7, with 8 bases that match TRBD2. The J call is uncertain, as TRBJ2-5 better fits the DNA end. CDR3 sequence reads: CASRVRGGISGTQYF. CDR3 bases: TGTGCCAGCCGAGTTCGCGGGGGGATTTCGGGGACCCAGTACTTC.